These T cell receptor beta chains were read from a single sample in a study of vaccination and CD4 T cells after COVID-19. The antigens for these receptors are not known. Via MiXCR, TCRdb re-called the PCR reads, giving one row per CDR3 protein. The table records 10,000 to 15,000 distinct CDR3 sequences, around 42% of them present only once. The material sequenced was CD4+ T cells from blood, cultured in vitro, taken before SARS-CoV-2 vaccination. These receptors were collected from a human donor who had recovered from COVID-19. The conserved cysteine and the conserved F or W are not part of the CDR3 here. The D gene is left open where the match is weak.

D gene | J gene | V gene | CDR3 protein
- | TRBJ2-7 | TRBV7-2 | ASSPGRSSYEQY
- | TRBJ1-5 | TRBV10-3 | AISEQTASNQPQH
- | TRBJ2-3 | TRBV7-3 | ASSSGGANTDTQY
- | TRBJ1-5 | TRBV7-9 | ASSPGGRGESNQPQH
- | TRBJ1-5 | TRBV27 | ASRPGVLSNQPQH
- | TRBJ2-5 | TRBV7-9 | ASSPLTTKETQY
TRBD1 | TRBJ2-2 | TRBV19 | ASSPFGQGVGGELF
- | TRBJ1-5 | TRBV4-1 | ASSQGLGQPQH
- | TRBJ1-5 | TRBV16 | ASSQSGTNRQPQH
- | TRBJ1-6 | TRBV4-2 | ASSQAEGLGVGSPLH